This T cell receptor beta chain was recorded in a study of cytomegalovirus exposure and HLA in healthy donors. Overall study findings and caveats: Altogether, around 160 TCR beta chains were recorded as cytomegalovirus-associated. In terms of immune exposure information, only CMV serostatus was available.

Amplification used 60 Vbeta primers and 13 Jbeta primers. Sequencing used immunoSEQ multiplex PCR; TCRdb keeps in-frame clones, though not all of them. The sample holds fewer than 150,000 clones, over 65% seen once. Germline V gene data show CDR1 as MNHEY and CDR2 as SVGAGI. The CDR3 length is 12 residues. For this clone: The antigen is undetermined.

Source material: PBMCs. The chain is built from TRBV6-5 and TRBJ2-5; D call uncertain. The J call is doubtful: the DNA matches TRBJ2-7 better. The TCR was taken from a man aged 45-65 years in good health and CMV-seronegative. This CDR3 reads CASSGPFYEQYF. In DNA, the CDR3 is TGTGCCAGCAGTGGGCCGTTCTACGAGCAGTACTTC.